Listed here are 32 T cell receptor beta chains from one sample, sequenced in a study of T cells expressing NK-cell markers. TCRdb reprocessed the 5' RACE reads and keeps a single row for each CDR3 protein, giving no DNA. In total, the table holds about 460,000 distinct CDR3 sequences. Sequencing was performed on blood T cells: a sorted CD56 or NKG2C T cell subset, CD4+ or CD8+ T cells, or bulk PBMC T cells (not recorded which). These receptors all stem from a woman between 50 and 59 years old in good health.

The chain is built from TRBV7-2 and TRBJ2-6; TCRdb's D gene call, TRBD1, goes unchecked for lack of DNA. The CDR3 is 18 residues long. Germline loops: CDR1 SGHTA, CDR2 FQGNSA. The CDR3 is CASSLLGRQFSGANVLTF. Variable domain in full (rest from reference TRBV7-2 and TRBJ2-6): GAGVSQSPSNKVTEKGKDVELRCDPISGHTALYWYRQSLGQGLEFLIYFQGNSAPDKSGLPSDRFSAERTGGSVSTLTIQRTQQEDSAVYLCASSLLGRQFSGANVLTFGAGSRLTVL.

The chain recombines TRBV7-2 with TRBJ2-1; there is no DNA to check the TCRdb D call of TRBD1. The CDR3 has 13 residues. The germline CDR1 and CDR2 sequences are SGHTA and FQGNSA. The CDR3 spells CASSLRWDAVQFF.

The V and J genes are TRBV27 and TRBJ1-5. Germline V gives CDR1 MNHEY, CDR2 SMNVEV (reference sequence). The CDR3 consists of 14 residues. CDR3 amino acids: CASRAQGGGQPQHF.

This rearrangement joins TRBV5-1 to TRBJ2-5; TCRdb outputs TRBD1, but without DNA this stays unchecked. The CDR3 has 16 residues. Germline V CDR1 and CDR2: SGHRS, YFSETQ. The CDR3 sequence: CASSSPGQGKEETQYF.

The chain couples TRBV19 to TRBJ2-7; there is no DNA to check the TCRdb D call of TRBD2. The CDR3 has 16 residues. From germline, CDR1 is LNHDA and CDR2 SQIVND (reference sequence). The CDR3 here is CASSRGPGLAVAEQYF.

The rearrangement uses TRBV19 and TRBJ2-1. The CDR3 length is 13 residues. Germline-derived CDR1 and CDR2 are LNHDA and SQIVND (reference sequence). CDR3 amino acids: CASSIHVYNEQFF.

V gene TRBV12-3 or TRBV12-4 combines with J gene TRBJ2-3; no DNA is available, so the TRBD2 call from TCRdb remains unchecked. The CDR3 extends over 16 amino acids. This CDR3 reads CASRGTGHPSTDTQYF.

The chain has TRBV20-1 and TRBJ2-3; the TCRdb D gene call, TRBD1, has no DNA to confirm it. CDR3 length: 14 residues. The V gene's germline CDR1 is DFQATT and CDR2 SNEGSKA (reference sequence). The CDR3 reads CSAGGRDVTDTQYF.

The V and J genes are TRBV29-1 and TRBJ1-2; TCRdb's D call of TRBD1 is untestable without DNA. CDR1 is SQVTM and CDR2 is ANQGSEA in the germline V gene. The CDR3 is 13 amino acids. CDR3 in amino acids: CSVGPGRIGGYTF.

J is TRBJ1-2 and V is TRBV20-1; the TRBD1 assignment by TCRdb is unverifiable without DNA. This CDR3 is 14 amino acids long. Germline values: CDR1 DFQATT, CDR2 SNEGSKA (reference sequence). Here the CDR3 reads CSARDHRVNYGYTF.

The chain uses TRBV29-1 and TRBJ2-3; absent DNA, TCRdb's TRBD1 call cannot be checked. CDR3 length equals 14 residues. Germline V gene data show CDR1 as SQVTM and CDR2 as ANQGSEA. CDR3 sequence reads: CSVGVAGVVDTQYF.

The V call is TRBV21-1, the J call TRBJ1-3. TRBV21-1 is given as a pseudogene. This CDR3 contains 14 residues. The CDR3 loop is CASSKAHSGNTIYF.

This chain links TRBV3-1 with TRBJ2-3; checking the TCRdb D call of TRBD2 is not possible without DNA. CDR3 length: 15 amino acids. Germline V gene sequence: CDR1 LGHDT, CDR2 YNNKEL (reference sequence). The CDR3 protein is CASKGGRAVSDTQYF.

The V gene is TRBV5-1, the J gene TRBJ2-7. The CDR3 extends over 15 amino acids. CDR1 is SGHRS and CDR2 is YFSETQ in the germline V gene. The CDR3 is CASSQFLGSSYEQYF. The full variable domain, its missing parts supplied by reference TRBV5-1 and TRBJ2-7, is KAGVTQTPRYLIKTRGQQVTLSCSPISGHRSVSWYQQTPGQGLQFLFEYFSETQRNKGNFPGRFSGRQFSNSRSEMNVSTLELGDSALYLCASSQFLGSSYEQYFGPGTRLTVT.

This sequence joins TRBV4-1 and TRBJ1-1; the D call from TCRdb, TRBD1, cannot be confirmed without DNA. Germline V CDR1 and CDR2: MGHRA, YSYEKL. The CDR3 extends over 15 amino acids. The CDR3 region is CASSRLQGAGTEAFF.

The CDR3 is CSARPGTSGMEQFF. The chain combines TRBV20-1 with TRBJ2-1; no DNA is available, so the TRBD2 call from TCRdb remains unchecked. The CDR3 loop spans 14 amino acids. Looked up from germline, CDR1 is DFQATT and CDR2 is SNEGSKA (reference sequence).

The chain carries TRBV7-8 and TRBJ1-1. Germline V gene sequence: CDR1 SGHVS, CDR2 FQNEAQ. The CDR3 is 16 residues long. CDR3 amino acids: CASSLAAAGEGTEAFF.

This rearrangement joins TRBV7-9 to TRBJ2-7; there is no DNA to check the TCRdb D call of TRBD1. Germline V lookup: CDR1 SEHNR, CDR2 FQNEAQ (reference sequence). The CDR3 sequence is 16 residues long. CDR3: CASSSVPGTGIYEQYF.

The chain uses TRBV7-8 and TRBJ2-7. The CDR3 length is 13 residues. Germline CDR1 reads SGHVS; CDR2 reads FQNEAQ. CDR3 in amino acids: CASSPRRAYEQYF.

The chain couples TRBV3-1 to TRBJ2-3. Germline V lookup: CDR1 LGHDT, CDR2 YNNKEL (reference sequence). The CDR3 is 13 amino acids. The chain's CDR3 is CASSQPSGDTQYF.

V is TRBV20-1 and J is TRBJ1-1. CDR3 size: 12 residues. CDR1 and CDR2 from the germline V gene are DFQATT and SNEGSKA (reference sequence). CDR3 residues: CSATQGTKEAFF.

This chain joins TRBV29-1 and TRBJ2-2; TCRdb picks TRBD2, but there is no DNA to check that call. This CDR3 comprises 16 residues. CDR1 and CDR2 (germline): SQVTM, ANQGSEA. The CDR3 region is CSVGGLAGESTGELFF.

This chain links TRBV6-2 or TRBV6-3 with TRBJ2-1; the D gene TCRdb calls, TRBD2, cannot be checked with no DNA. This CDR3 is 14 amino acids long. Germline CDR1 is MNHEY and CDR2 is SVGEGT. CDR3 sequence: CASSYSGTSGEQFF.

V usage is TRBV5-1 and J usage is TRBJ2-1. The germline CDR1 and CDR2 sequences are SGHRS and YFSETQ. CDR3 size: 14 residues. This CDR3 is CASSLRENGDEQFF.

The chain recombines TRBV3-1 with TRBJ1-2; TCRdb names TRBD1, which stays unverified in the absence of DNA. CDR1 and CDR2 from the germline V gene are LGHDT and YNNKEL (reference sequence). This CDR3 is 13 amino acids long. This CDR3 is CASSRYTGLGYTF. Supplemented by reference TRBV3-1 and TRBJ1-2, the full variable domain reads DTAVSQTPKYLVTQMGNDKSIKCEQNLGHDTMYWYKQDSKKFLKIMFSYNNKELIINETVPNRFSPKSPDKAHLNLHINSLELGDSAVYFCASSRYTGLGYTFGSGTRLTVV.

This chain connects TRBV18 to TRBJ2-6; TCRdb designates TRBD2, a call that cannot be tested without DNA. This CDR3 contains 15 residues. Germline V gene sequence: CDR1 KGHSH, CDR2 LQKENI. This chain's CDR3 is CASSPLEGGANVLTF.

The rearrangement links TRBV3-1 to TRBJ1-5. The CDR3 contains 15 residues. Germline CDR1 and CDR2: LGHDT and YNNKEL (reference sequence). This CDR3 is CASSQDGSGNQPQHF.

The rearrangement links TRBV20-1 to TRBJ2-5; TCRdb indicates TRBD1, and absent DNA this call remains unverified. The CDR3 runs to 16 residues. CDR1 DFQATT and CDR2 SNEGSKA come from the germline V gene (reference sequence). This CDR3 reads CSARGQGAIGRETQYF.

The rearrangement uses TRBV5-1 and TRBJ1-5. This CDR3 spans 16 amino acids. The V gene's germline CDR1 is SGHRS and CDR2 YFSETQ. This chain's CDR3 is CASSLLPTDSNQPQHF. Based on the CDR3 plus reference TRBV5-1 and TRBJ1-5, the full variable domain is KAGVTQTPRYLIKTRGQQVTLSCSPISGHRSVSWYQQTPGQGLQFLFEYFSETQRNKGNFPGRFSGRQFSNSRSEMNVSTLELGDSALYLCASSLLPTDSNQPQHFGDGTRLSIL.

This chain links TRBV2 with TRBJ1-4; without DNA, the TCRdb call of TRBD1 cannot be checked. The CDR3 has 12 residues. From germline, CDR1 is SNHLY and CDR2 FYNNEI. CDR3 residues: CASTGGGEKLFF.

The V and J genes are TRBV27 and TRBJ2-7; TCRdb names TRBD2, which stays unverified in the absence of DNA. This CDR3 comprises 15 residues. The V gene's germline CDR1 is MNHEY and CDR2 SMNVEV (reference sequence). The CDR3 protein is CASSSPGLDSHEQYF.

The CDR3 here is CASSKTAFSYEQYF. The V gene is TRBV10-2, the J gene TRBJ2-7. This CDR3 region has 14 residues. The germline V gene encodes CDR1 WSHSY and CDR2 SAAADI.